These 29 T cell receptor beta chains were all obtained from the same sample, sequenced in a study of T cell repertoires in aging, cancer and after chemotherapy (dated by TCRdb to about 2019). Sequencing was performed on an Illumina MiSeq. Rearranged TRB sequences spanning V, D and J segments were amplified by multiplex touch-down PCR using a mixed TRB-A/B primer pool. The raw public data were reprocessed by TCRdb itself: fastp quality trimming at Q25, MiXCR clonotype calling, in-frame beta chains only. CDR3 protein duplicates are merged, each entry listing the most common genes and DNA. The sample data list 3,000 to 3,500 distinct CDR3 sequences, and 45% of these were observed just once. Clones ranked in the top ten supply about a third of the sample. Genomic DNA extracted from peripheral blood, rather than sorted cells or RNA, was used as the source for amplification of TCR beta rearrangements.

The sequenced sample was blood. These receptors were obtained from a human donor with a blood cancer.

The chain uses TRBV19 and TRBJ1-4; 8 bases align to TRBD1. The CDR3 covers 16 residues. Germline V gene data show CDR1 as LNHDA and CDR2 as SQIVND (reference sequence). Trimming cost V 5 bases and J 0 bases; bases outside gene matches: 5. In DNA form, the CDR3 reads TGTGCCAGTAGTCTGGGGACAGGAGCAACTAATGAAAAACTGTTTTTT. Translating it yields CASSLGTGATNEKLFF.

This clonotype has just a few counts. V is TRBV28 and J is TRBJ2-6; D gene unclear. CDR1 and CDR2 (germline): MDHEN, SYDVKM. Between the trimmed V and J ends, which lost 6 bases and 9 bases, there was a span of 18 bases. CDR3 size: 15 residues. The DNA of the CDR3 is TGTGCCAGCAGCCCCATTTTCAGCACAATCAACGTCCTGACTTTC. It encodes CASSPIFSTINVLTF.

The CDR3 DNA sequence: TGCAGCGTTGCCCCAAAGACAGGGGGCTATGGCTACACCTTC. Amino acids: CSVAPKTGGYGYTF. This chain uses TRBV29-1 with TRBJ1-2, with 9 bases identical to TRBD1. The CDR3 extends over 14 amino acids. Germline V CDR1 and CDR2: SQVTM, ANQGSEA. The trim removed 4 bases at V and 4 bases at J, leaving 7 bases unmatched.

Judged by abundance, this clonotype is large. The chain links TRBV6-5 to TRBJ2-5, with 7 nucleotides matching TRBD2. CDR1 and CDR2 (germline): MNHEY, SVGAGI. Unmatched junction bases numbered 7, after V lost 7 bases and J lost 5 bases. This CDR3 has 13 residues. CDR3 sequence: CASTAGEVETQYF. The CDR3 DNA reads TGTGCCAGCACGGCGGGAGAGGTCGAGACCCAGTACTTC.

In its sample, this clonotype was seen a few times. This sequence joins TRBV6-5 and TRBJ2-1, with 10 bases fitting TRBD2. Germline-derived CDR1 and CDR2 are MNHEY and SVGAGI. This CDR3 is built from 16 residues. V shed 0 bases, J shed 6 bases, and the junction held 5 bases outside the gene matches. This CDR3 is CASSYSVAGGGNEQFF. CDR3 sequence (DNA): TGTGCCAGCAGTTACTCAGTAGCGGGAGGTGGCAATGAGCAGTTCTTC.

V is TRBV6-5 and J is TRBJ1-2, with D unclear. Germline V CDR1 and CDR2: MNHEY, SVGAGI. The CDR3 consists of 17 residues. Deletions cut 8 bases from V and 2 bases from J, with 24 bases between. CDR3: CASVSPLSGSSNYGYTF. The CDR3 region has the DNA TGTGCCAGCGTTAGCCCCCTGTCTGGCAGCTCCAACTATGGCTACACCTTC.

The chain is built from TRBV5-1 and TRBJ1-4; no clear D gene. The germline V gene has CDR1 SGHRS and CDR2 YFSETQ. V gave up 5 bases and J gave up 7 bases, with 15 bases separating them. The CDR3 is made up of 14 amino acids. The CDR3 protein is CASRPGTQGEKLFF. The CDR3 bases are TGCGCCAGCAGACCGGGCACCCAAGGTGAAAAACTGTTTTTT.

This clonotype occurred once. The V and J genes are TRBV5-4 and TRBJ2-1; D not resolved. The CDR3 extends over 15 amino acids. Germline CDR1 and CDR2: SGHNT and YYREEE (reference sequence). V lost 0 bases, J lost 5 bases, and 12 bases lay in between. In DNA form, the CDR3 reads TGTGCCAGCAGCTTGGATCGGCAGAGACACAATGAGCAGTTCTTC. Translating gives CASSLDRQRHNEQFF.

The V gene is TRBV12-3 or TRBV12-4, the J gene TRBJ1-2; weak D call: TRBD1 (6 bases). Deletions cut 1 base from V and 0 bases from J, with 15 bases between. There are 17 residues in the CDR3. The CDR3 sequence is CASSLGGYGGSNYGYTF. CDR3 nucleotide sequence: TGTGCCAGCAGTTTAGGGGGGTACGGGGGCTCTAACTATGGCTACACCTTC.

This clonotype was detected a few times. The chain recombines TRBV24-1 with TRBJ1-4, with D unclear. V lost 9 bases, J lost 8 bases, and 18 bases lay in between. CDR3 size: 14 residues. Germline V gene sequence: CDR1 KGHDR, CDR2 SFDVKD. The chain's CDR3 is CATLPYSVVEKLFF. The CDR3 DNA is TGTGCCACCCTCCCCTACAGTGTGGTAGAAAAACTGTTTTTT.

This clonotype was seen more than once but under ten times. CDR3 in DNA: TGTGCCAGCGGGCTCATAGCGGGGGGATGGGATGAGCAGTTCTTC. This encodes CASGLIAGGWDEQFF. This chain joins TRBV19 and TRBJ2-1; 10 nucleotides line up with TRBD2. The CDR3 is 15 residues long. Looked up from germline, CDR1 is LNHDA and CDR2 is SQIVND (reference sequence). V dropped 9 bases and J dropped 8; count of bases not matched to a gene: 13.

This clonotype counts as large (0.1 to 1%). The CDR3 here is CASRPLGGGETGELFF. The CDR3 coding sequence is TGTGCCAGCAGACCCCTAGGGGGAGGGGAAACCGGGGAGCTGTTTTTT. The chain has TRBV6-2 or TRBV6-3 and TRBJ2-2; a possible D gene is TRBD2 (7 bases). This CDR3 contains 16 residues. Trimming removed 6 bases from V and 5 bases from J, with 19 bases in between. Germline CDR1 and CDR2: MNHEY and SVGEGT.

The chain is built from TRBV5-6 and TRBJ1-2; D may be TRBD1 (5 bases). Trimming cost V 4 bases and J 0 bases, with 13 bases left between them. Germline values: CDR1 SGHDT, CDR2 YYEEEE. The CDR3 loop spans 15 amino acids. The CDR3 protein is CASSPPGRTNYGYTF. Here the CDR3 DNA reads TGTGCCAGCAGCCCTCCGGGACGCACTAACTATGGCTACACCTTC.

The chain links TRBV30 to TRBJ2-7; D is perhaps TRBD2 (7 bases). Germline-derived CDR1 and CDR2 are GTSNPN and SVGIG (reference sequence). This CDR3 region has 12 residues. Trimming removed 4 bases from V and 5 bases from J, with 12 bases in between. DNA for the CDR3: TGTGCCTGGACGAGGGGGGGAAACGAGCAGTACTTC. Its protein is CAWTRGGNEQYF. Together with reference TRBV30 and TRBJ2-7, the CDR3 gives the full variable domain: SQTIHQWPATLVQPVGSPLSLECTVEGTSNPNLYWYRQAAGRGLQLLFYSVGIGQISSEVPQNLSASRPQDRQFILSSKKLLLSDSGFYLCAWTRGGNEQYFGPGTRLTVT.

The rearrangement links TRBV6-5 to TRBJ1-4; no clear D. Trimming removed 8 bases from V and 4 bases from J, with 11 bases in between. The CDR3 loop spans 13 amino acids. Germline assignment: CDR1 MNHEY and CDR2 SVGAGI. CDR3 sequence: CASLAPLNEKLFF. The CDR3 DNA reads TGTGCCAGCTTGGCGCCTCTTAATGAAAAACTGTTTTTT.

This clonotype is medium-sized by share. The chain carries TRBV29-1 and TRBJ2-1, with 7 bases matching TRBD2. V lost 2 bases, J lost 9 bases, and 10 bases stayed unmatched. The CDR3 sequence is 14 residues long. Germline CDR1 is SQVTM and CDR2 is ANQGSEA. The CDR3 DNA sequence: TGCAGCGTTGAATGGAGGACCCCGGGGGGTGAGCAGTTCTTC. Protein sequence: CSVEWRTPGGEQFF.

This clonotype came up a few times. This chain uses TRBV27 with TRBJ2-1; 8 bases map to TRBD2. CDR1 and CDR2 from the germline V gene are MNHEY and SMNVEV (reference sequence). This CDR3 contains 15 residues. After removal of 3 bases from V and 4 bases from J, the junction contained 5 bases not matched to a gene. The CDR3 region has the DNA TGTGCCAGCAGTTTGAGCGGGAGCGGGTACAATGAGCAGTTCTTC. This encodes CASSLSGSGYNEQFF.

This clonotype was counted once. This sequence joins TRBV24-1 and TRBJ2-1; D perhaps matches TRBD1 (6 bases). Germline assignment: CDR1 KGHDR and CDR2 SFDVKD. V was pared by 3 bases and J by 1 base, with 12 bases between. The CDR3 sequence is 16 residues long. The CDR3 DNA follows: TGTGCCACCAGTGATCCCCCCAGGGGTTCCTACAATGAGCAGTTCTTC. Its protein product is CATSDPPRGSYNEQFF.

V is TRBV10-3 and J is TRBJ2-5, with 12 nucleotides matching TRBD2. The CDR3 is made up of 20 amino acids. Per germline, CDR1 ENHRY and CDR2 SYGVKD. Germline trimming cut 3 bases from V and 5 bases from J; bases unmatched to any gene: 19. CDR3 amino acids: CAISDWFPSGREKQRETQYF. CDR3 nucleotide sequence: TGTGCCATCAGTGATTGGTTTCCTAGCGGGAGGGAAAAACAGAGGGAGACCCAGTACTTC.

V gene TRBV27 combines with J gene TRBJ1-4; a weak D match, TRBD1 (6 bases). There are 15 residues in the CDR3. Germline V gives CDR1 MNHEY, CDR2 SMNVEV (reference sequence). Trimming shortened V by 5 bases and J by 4 bases, and 14 bases separated the two germline ends. For the CDR3, the DNA is TGTGCCAGCAGTAGGCCTGGGGGCGGTAATGAAAAACTGTTTTTT. Amino acids: CASSRPGGGNEKLFF.

This chain connects TRBV19 to TRBJ2-7; D is uncertain. Trimming left V 5 bases short and J 3 bases short, with 14 bases between. This CDR3 comprises 14 residues. CDR1 and CDR2 from the germline V gene are LNHDA and SQIVND (reference sequence). In DNA form, the CDR3 reads TGTGCCAGTAGTCCACGGGCAGGAGACTACGAGCAGTACTTC. Protein product: CASSPRAGDYEQYF.

This chain connects TRBV19 to TRBJ2-7; 7 bases agree with TRBD1. Germline V gives CDR1 LNHDA, CDR2 SQIVND (reference sequence). The CDR3 extends over 15 amino acids. With 5 bases clipped from V and 0 bases from J, the junction kept 7 bases outside the gene matches. Here the CDR3 reads CASSSSGQLSYEQYF. In DNA, the CDR3 is TGTGCCAGTAGTTCCTCGGGACAGCTCTCCTACGAGCAGTACTTC.

The chain links TRBV27 to TRBJ2-2; D may be TRBD1 (6 bases). The CDR3 loop spans 12 amino acids. Germline CDR1 is MNHEY and CDR2 is SMNVEV (reference sequence). Trimming removed 6 bases from V and 7 bases from J, with 9 bases in between. The CDR3 DNA follows: TGTGCCAGCAGACGGACAGTCGGGGAGCTGTTTTTT. This sequence encodes CASRRTVGELFF.

V gene TRBV6-6 combines with J gene TRBJ1-2; TRBD1 aligns across 10 bases. The CDR3 spans 15 residues. The V gene end was trimmed by 0 bases and the J gene end by 8 bases; junction bases not matched to a gene: 6. CDR1 and CDR2 (germline): MNHNY, SVGAGI (reference sequence). CDR3 loop: CASSYSPGQGKGYTF. CDR3 sequence (DNA): TGTGCCAGCAGTTACTCGCCGGGACAGGGGAAGGGCTACACCTTC.

This clonotype came up a few times. The J gene is TRBJ2-1, the V gene TRBV5-4, with D possibly being TRBD2 (7 bases). Germline V CDR1 and CDR2: SGHNT, YYREEE (reference sequence). V lost 10 bases to trimming and J lost 8 bases, with 22 bases between them. CDR3 length: 14 residues. CDR3 amino acids: CAWGGGGVTDEQFF. The CDR3 coding sequence is TGTGCCTGGGGGGGCGGGGGCGTTACGGATGAGCAGTTCTTC.

The chain carries TRBV5-6 and TRBJ2-2; the D gene is possibly TRBD1 (7 bases). Germline assignment: CDR1 SGHDT and CDR2 YYEEEE. V lost 6 bases and J lost 5, with 23 bases in between. The CDR3 loop spans 17 amino acids. The CDR3 nucleotides are TGTGCCAGCAACGATGCAACCAGGGGGGTCGGAACCGGGGAGCTGTTTTTT. It codes for CASNDATRGVGTGELFF.

The chain employs TRBV6-2 or TRBV6-3 and TRBJ2-3; D might be TRBD1 or TRBD2, each matching 6 bases. V was clipped by 6 bases and J by 6 bases, with 19 bases between them. The CDR3 length is 15 residues. CDR1 is MNHEY, CDR2 SVGEGT, per germline. The CDR3 here is CASSWGQGGGDTQYF. DNA of the CDR3: TGTGCCAGCAGCTGGGGGCAGGGTGGAGGGGATACGCAGTATTTT.

V gene TRBV20-1 combines with J gene TRBJ1-3; D possibly corresponds to TRBD1 (5 bases). V lost 6 bases and J lost 2, with 17 bases in between. CDR3 size: 15 residues. Germline V CDR1 and CDR2: DFQATT, SNEGSKA (reference sequence). The chain's CDR3 is CSAKIDSLPGNTIYF. DNA for the CDR3: TGCAGTGCAAAAATCGACAGTCTCCCTGGAAACACCATATATTTT.

The chain combines TRBV7-9 with TRBJ2-2; 7 bases match TRBD1. After removal of 0 bases from V and 7 bases from J, the junction contained 5 bases not matched to a gene. The germline CDR1 and CDR2 sequences are SEHNR and FQNEAQ (reference sequence). The CDR3 consists of 15 residues. In nucleotides, the CDR3 is TGTGCCAGCAGCTTAGCAGGGGGCGCGATCGGGGAGCTGTTTTTT. Amino acid sequence: CASSLAGGAIGELFF.